This T cell receptor beta chain was profiled in a study of cytomegalovirus exposure and HLA in healthy donors. Vbeta (60) and Jbeta (13) primers were used in the PCR. Measured with immunoSEQ multiplex PCR; TCRdb has only the in-frame clones, and not every one. The sample holds around 50,000 clones. After removal of 1 base from V and 2 bases from J, the junction contained 2 bases not matched to a gene. The CDR3 consists of 15 residues. From germline, CDR1 is LGHNA and CDR2 YNFKEQ. Study-level points and caveats: As a later analysis showed, a missense DCLRE1C variant was linked to trimming of TCR beta V- and J-genes. The likely explanation for a cluster of highly shared sequence variants was sequencing artifact. In an earlier analysis, most TCR beta V segments were productive about 87% or about 30% of the time.

Concerning this clone: The target antigen is unknown.

This TCR was sampled from a male donor in good health and CMV-seropositive. What was sequenced was PBMCs. The chain carries TRBV4-2 and TRBJ2-3; 8 bases are a match to TRBD2. The DNA for the CDR3 is TGTGCCAGCAGCCAAGCGGGGGGGCCCACAGATACGCAGTATTTT. It codes for CASSQAGGPTDTQYF.